This is a list of T cell receptor beta chains from one sample in a study of T cell responses to AZD1222 COVID-19 vaccine. Produced via immunoSEQ multiplex PCR; TCRdb's table is partial and in-frame only. This table has 120,000 to 150,000 clones, approximately 78% appearing once. The sequenced sample was peripheral blood, obtained on day 0 of MenACWY control vaccination. Receptors originate from an adult in good health. CDR3s include the opening cysteine and the closing phenylalanine or tryptophan. The D gene is left open where the match is weak. Only part of the rows carry a size: once, few, many, or a class if the clone is expanded.

j_call d_call v_call clone_size cdr3_aa cdr3_nt
TRBJ2-3 TRBD2 TRBV7-9 - CASSRSGEDTQYF TGTGCCAGCAGCCGTAGCGGGGAAGATACGCAGTATTTT
TRBJ1-2 TRBD1 TRBV6-5 few CASKTGVGGYTF TGTGCCAGCAAAACAGGGGTTGGCGGCTACACCTTC
TRBJ2-1 TRBD1 TRBV5-1 - CASSGAGGNEQFF TGCGCCAGCAGCGGGGCAGGGGGTAATGAGCAGTTCTTC
TRBJ2-5 TRBD2 TRBV9 - CASSLRLAGGQETQYF TGTGCCAGCAGCCTAAGACTAGCGGGGGGGCAAGAGACCCAGTACTTC
TRBJ2-3 - TRBV7-3 once CASSLEGISTDTQYF TGTGCCAGCAGCTTAGAAGGGATCAGCACAGATACGCAGTATTTT
TRBJ2-1 - TRBV4-1 - CASSLEGANSYNEQFF TGCGCCAGCAGCCTGGAGGGGGCAAATTCCTACAATGAGCAGTTCTTC
TRBJ1-1 - TRBV6-1 - CASSERWNTEAFF TGTGCCAGCAGTGAGAGGTGGAACACTGAAGCTTTCTTT
TRBJ2-2 - TRBV15 - CATSRDKVAGELFF TGTGCCACCAGCAGAGATAAGGTGGCCGGGGAGCTGTTTTTT
TRBJ2-1 - TRBV19 - CASSIDLAGGAYNEQFF TGTGCCAGTAGTATAGATCTCGCCGGGGGCGCTTACAATGAGCAGTTCTTC
TRBJ1-1 TRBD1 TRBV2 - CASSENLRTGGAGTEAFF TGTGCCAGCAGTGAAAATTTGCGGACAGGGGGCGCCGGCACTGAAGCTTTCTTT
TRBJ1-2 TRBD1 TRBV19 - CANAPGQGAGGYGYTF TGTGCCAATGCCCCGGGACAGGGGGCGGGAGGCTATGGCTACACCTTC
TRBJ1-4 - TRBV19 - CASSIGQGTNEKLFF TGTGCCAGTAGTATCGGGCAGGGGACTAATGAAAAACTGTTTTTT
TRBJ2-5 TRBD1 TRBV6-5 - CASSLTGTAEETQYF TGTGCCAGCAGTCTAACAGGGACAGCCGAAGAGACCCAGTACTTC
TRBJ2-4 TRBD2 TRBV19 - CASSIIAGGAQNIQYF TGTGCCAGTAGTATCATAGCGGGAGGGGCGCAAAACATTCAGTACTTC
TRBJ1-1 - TRBV18 once CASSPRSGEAFF TGTGCCAGCTCACCGAGATCGGGTGAAGCTTTCTTT
TRBJ1-5 - TRBV9 - CASSATSRDQPQHF TGTGCCAGCAGCGCGACATCCAGAGATCAGCCCCAGCATTTT
TRBJ2-5 - TRBV14 - CASSQRLVETQYF TGTGCCAGCAGCCAGAGACTAGTAGAGACCCAGTACTTC
TRBJ1-2 TRBD1 TRBV27 - CASKHLLGQGHYGYTF TGTGCCAGCAAGCATCTCCTCGGACAGGGTCACTATGGCTACACCTTC
TRBJ2-2 TRBD1 TRBV3-1/TRBV3-2 - CASSPGAGGIAGELFF TGTGCCAGCAGCCCCGGGGCAGGGGGTATTGCCGGGGAGCTGTTTTTT
TRBJ2-1 TRBD2 TRBV2 - CASSLATSGGPGNEQFF TGTGCCAGCAGCCTCGCGACTAGCGGGGGGCCGGGGAATGAGCAGTTCTTC
TRBJ2-5 TRBD2 TRBV7-8 - CASSAKRLASRETQYF TGTGCCAGCAGCGCTAAGAGACTAGCCTCCCGGGAGACCCAGTACTTC
TRBJ2-2 TRBD2 TRBV5-4 - CASSFVLAGAGELFF TGTGCCAGCAGCTTCGTTCTAGCGGGGGCCGGGGAGCTGTTTTTT
TRBJ2-3 TRBD2 TRBV11-2 - CASSLTRGGQDTQYF TGTGCCAGCAGCTTAACACGGGGGGGCCAAGATACGCAGTATTTT
TRBJ2-3 - TRBV21-1 - CASSNGPADRGTDTQYF TGTGCCAGCAGCAATGGGCCGGCGGACAGGGGCACAGATACGCAGTATTTT
TRBJ1-3 TRBD1 TRBV18 once CASSPPWTGSGNTIYF TGTGCCAGCTCACCACCGTGGACAGGGTCTGGAAACACCATATATTTT
TRBJ2-1 - TRBV19 - CASKGVAAGNPYNEQFF TGTGCCAGTAAGGGGGTCGCCGCCGGGAATCCCTACAATGAGCAGTTCTTC
TRBJ1-5 - TRBV21-1 - CASSTSTGENQPQHF TGTGCCAGCAGCACCTCGACAGGGGAGAATCAGCCCCAGCATTTT
TRBJ2-1 TRBD2 TRBV25-1 few CASSNQRGHNEQFF TGTGCCAGCAGTAACCAGCGGGGCCACAATGAGCAGTTCTTC
TRBJ2-2 - TRBV5-1 - CASSLRGDRVVTGELFF TGCGCCAGCAGCTTGAGGGGGGATCGCGTTGTCACCGGGGAGCTGTTTTTT
TRBJ1-2 - TRBV19 - CASNVRVVGYGYTF TGTGCCAGTAACGTCAGGGTTGTTGGCTATGGCTACACCTTC
TRBJ2-7 TRBD1 TRBV11-2 few CASTVPGQGYEQYF TGTGCCAGCACCGTTCCGGGACAGGGGTATGAGCAGTACTTC
TRBJ2-3 - TRBV5-1 - CASSLDTGTIRGTQYF TGCGCCAGCAGCTTGGATACCGGGACAATTCGCGGTACGCAGTATTTT
TRBJ2-1 - TRBV7-9 - CASRRQGRGYNEQFF TGTGCCAGCAGGAGACAGGGGAGGGGATACAATGAGCAGTTCTTC
TRBJ2-7 TRBD1 TRBV19 - CASSPQGVSYEQYF TGTGCCAGTAGTCCTCAGGGGGTCTCCTACGAGCAGTACTTC
TRBJ1-6 - TRBV9 - CASSVGSLGASPLHF TGTGCCAGCAGCGTAGGATCACTGGGGGCGTCACCCCTCCACTTT
TRBJ2-3 - TRBV7-2 once CASKEGGAGSDTQYF TGTGCCAGCAAAGAGGGGGGAGCGGGCTCAGATACGCAGTATTTT
TRBJ2-5 - TRBV12-3/TRBV12-4 - CASKRTAQETQYF TGTGCCAGCAAACGGACGGCCCAAGAGACCCAGTACTTC
TRBJ1-5 - TRBV11-2 few CASSVVGGPNQPQHF TGTGCCAGCAGCGTCGTAGGGGGGCCCAATCAGCCCCAGCATTTT
TRBJ2-1 - TRBV5-1 - CASSAAGTPGAYNEQFF TGCGCCAGCAGCGCCGCGGGAACCCCTGGGGCCTACAATGAGCAGTTCTTC
TRBJ1-3 - TRBV3-1/TRBV3-2 - CASSQGSGNTIYF TGTGCCAGCAGCCAGGGCTCTGGAAACACCATATATTTT
TRBJ1-5 - TRBV10-3 - CAISEAEGQPQHF TGTGCCATCAGTGAGGCAGAGGGTCAGCCCCAGCATTTT
TRBJ2-3 TRBD2 TRBV29-1 - CSGTLAGGSTDTQYF TGCAGCGGTACACTAGCGGGGGGAAGCACAGATACGCAGTATTTT
TRBJ2-2 - TRBV5-4 few CASSLGLSDFTGELFF TGTGCCAGCAGCTTGGGTTTAAGCGATTTCACCGGGGAGCTGTTTTTT
TRBJ1-2 TRBD1 TRBV3-1/TRBV3-2 - CASSSRQGAYGYTF TGTGCCAGCAGCTCTCGACAGGGGGCCTATGGCTACACCTTC
TRBJ1-5 - TRBV15 once CATSSSPSSNQPQHF TGTGCCACCAGCAGCTCTCCCTCCAGCAATCAGCCCCAGCATTTT